The entry below gives a single T cell receptor (beta chain) sequence along with its context. Its cognate antigen is unknown. Naive CD8 populations comprised CD45RO-negative cells positively selected for CCR7, excluding terminally differentiated effector memory CD45RA+ cells. The source of the sample is a study of shared clonotypes between healthy human individuals. Clones were sequenced by immunoSEQ multiplex PCR, and TCRdb holds only the in-frame ones, with some missing. The profile shows about 2 million clones, about 95% of them singletons. Study results and caveats: Several donors held around 5% of naive CD4 clonotypes in common.

Sequenced sample: naive CD8+ T cells sorted from blood. The TCR comes from a man aged 18 to 30 in good health.

This chain's CDR3 is CASQDGVAGWSEQFF. The DNA for the CDR3 is TGTGCCAGCCAAGATGGGGTAGCGGGATGGTCTGAGCAGTTCTTC. The rearrangement joins TRBV6-1 to TRBJ2-1, with 8 bases that match TRBD2. The CDR3 spans 15 residues. Germline V gene data show CDR1 as MNHNS and CDR2 as SASEGT. V gave up 8 bases and J gave up 9 bases; unmatched junction bases: 15.